The 6 T cell receptor beta chains listed next were all sequenced from one sample in a study of OX40 agonist ivuxolimab in advanced cancers. Sequenced by immunoSEQ multiplex PCR; TCRdb stores in-frame clones only, minus some. The data show roughly 70,000 clones, more than 75% seen once. Sequencing was performed on CD4+ or CD8+ T cells sorted from blood, taken in a trial of the OX40 agonist ivuxolimab. These receptor sequences come from an adult with an advanced solid tumor such as melanoma, head and neck, liver or kidney cancer.

The chain carries TRBV30 and TRBJ1-1; no reliable D call. Trimming removed 3 bases from V and 5 bases from J, with 10 bases in between. The CDR3 length is 12 residues. Germline-derived CDR1 and CDR2 are GTSNPN and SVGIG (reference sequence). CDR3 nucleotides: TGTGCCTGGAGGGGATTCCCGACTGAAGCTTTCTTT. Translating it yields CAWRGFPTEAFF.

This clone was detected only a few times. This chain joins TRBV5-1 and TRBJ2-3, with unresolved D. Trimming took 1 base from V and 1 from J, leaving 10 bases between them. This CDR3 region has 15 residues. Looked up from germline, CDR1 is SGHRS and CDR2 is YFSETQ. CDR3 amino acids: CASSLTGFGTDTQYF. The DNA for the CDR3 is TGCGCCAGCAGCTTGACCGGGTTCGGCACAGATACGCAGTATTTT.

This sequence joins TRBV6-7 and TRBJ1-5; D possibly corresponds to TRBD1 (5 bases). TRBV6-7 is an open reading frame, and its role is uncertain. This CDR3 spans 13 amino acids. Trimming cost V 6 bases and J 5 bases, with 11 bases left between them. The CDR3 sequence is CASRTDKYQPQHF. CDR3 in DNA: TGTGCCAGCAGGACGGACAAATATCAGCCCCAGCATTTT.

This clone turned up a few times. The chain recombines TRBV29-1 with TRBJ2-7; 8 bases agree with TRBD1. V lost 2 bases to trimming and J lost 5 bases; unmatched junction nucleotides: 2. There are 12 residues in the CDR3. CDR1 SQVTM and CDR2 ANQGSEA come from the germline V gene. CDR3 region: CSVEQGADEQYF. DNA for the CDR3: TGCAGCGTTGAACAGGGGGCTGACGAGCAGTACTTC.

This clone was seen once. This chain joins TRBV5-1 and TRBJ2-3; D is perhaps TRBD1 (6 bases). CDR3 length: 14 amino acids. Trimming left V 5 bases short and J 1 base short, with 11 bases between. CDR1 and CDR2 from the germline V gene are SGHRS and YFSETQ. The chain's CDR3 is CASSRDKGTDTQYF. For the CDR3, the DNA is TGCGCCAGCAGTCGGGACAAAGGCACAGATACGCAGTATTTT. Looking up the rest from reference TRBV5-1 and TRBJ2-3 gives the full variable domain: KAGVTQTPRYLIKTRGQQVTLSCSPISGHRSVSWYQQTPGQGLQFLFEYFSETQRNKGNFPGRFSGRQFSNSRSEMNVSTLELGDSALYLCASSRDKGTDTQYFGPGTRLTVL.

The V call is TRBV18, the J call TRBJ2-4; weak D call: TRBD1 (5 bases). The ends were cut back, 0 bases at V and 6 bases at J, with 12 bases in the middle. The germline CDR1 and CDR2 sequences are KGHSH and LQKENI. This CDR3 region has 15 residues. The chain's CDR3 is CASSPPGRDGNIQYF. CDR3 bases: TGTGCCAGCTCACCACCGGGCAGGGATGGAAACATTCAGTACTTC.